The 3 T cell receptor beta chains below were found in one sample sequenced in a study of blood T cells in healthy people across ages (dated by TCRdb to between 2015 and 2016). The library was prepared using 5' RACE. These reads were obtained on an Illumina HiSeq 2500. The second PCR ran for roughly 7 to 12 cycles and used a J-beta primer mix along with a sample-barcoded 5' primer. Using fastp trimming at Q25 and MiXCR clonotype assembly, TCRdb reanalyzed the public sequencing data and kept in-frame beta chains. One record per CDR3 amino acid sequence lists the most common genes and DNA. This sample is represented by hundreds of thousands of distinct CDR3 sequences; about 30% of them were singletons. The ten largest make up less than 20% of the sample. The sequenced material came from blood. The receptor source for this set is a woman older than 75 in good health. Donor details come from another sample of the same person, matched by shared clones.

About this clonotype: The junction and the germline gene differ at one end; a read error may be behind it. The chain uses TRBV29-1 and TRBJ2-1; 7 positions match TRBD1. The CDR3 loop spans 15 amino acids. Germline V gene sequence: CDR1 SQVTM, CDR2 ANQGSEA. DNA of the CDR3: TGCAGCGCTGTTTATCCGACAGGGTTGAACAATGAGCGGTTCTTC. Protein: CSAVYPTGLNNERFF.

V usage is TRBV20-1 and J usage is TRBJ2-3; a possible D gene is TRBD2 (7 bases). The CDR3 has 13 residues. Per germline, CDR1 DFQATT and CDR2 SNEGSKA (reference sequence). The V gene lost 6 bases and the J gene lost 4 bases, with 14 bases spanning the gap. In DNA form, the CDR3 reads TGCAGTGCCCACGGAGGGGGGGCAGATACGCAGTATTTT. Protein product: CSAHGGGADTQYF.

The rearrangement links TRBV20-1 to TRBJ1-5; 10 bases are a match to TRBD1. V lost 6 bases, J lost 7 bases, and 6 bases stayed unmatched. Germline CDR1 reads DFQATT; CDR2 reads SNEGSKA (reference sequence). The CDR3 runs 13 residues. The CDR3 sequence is CSAGQGVSQPQHF. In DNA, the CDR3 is TGCAGTGCCGGACAGGGGGTGAGCCAGCCCCAGCATTTT.